This T cell receptor beta chain was sequenced in a study of response to subunit inactivated influenza vaccine. This clonotype has only a few counts. Each CDR3 protein is one row after TCRdb ran MiXCR on the RT-PCR reads. The table lists more than 450,000 distinct CDR3 sequences, roughly 12% of them singletons, with about 11% in the top ten. Germline V gives CDR1 DFQATT, CDR2 SNEGSKA (reference sequence). CDR3 length: 14 residues. Trimming cost V 4 bases and J 8 bases; bases outside gene matches: 10. In addition, the sample was reused for a study of T cells expressing NK-cell markers. That source reports: For TCR beta, cDNA was produced by 5'RACE template switching with UMIs. Among eight sequenced donors, seven carried HCMV seropositivity while one was seronegative.

The input for sequencing was PBMCs from blood, taken on the day of vaccination. The sequence was obtained from a man aged 45-60 years who received an inactivated influenza vaccine. The genes are TRBV20-1 and TRBJ2-3; 9 bases map to TRBD2. The CDR3 sequence: CSATSGAPLVTQYF. CDR3 coding DNA: TGCAGTGCTACTAGCGGGGCCCCCCTTGTTACGCAGTATTTT.